A single sample gave rise to the 27 T cell receptor beta chains below, sequenced in a study of post-analysis software for immune sequencing data. Study-wide results and caveats: Roughly 5 TRBV segments, TRBV5-6, TRBV5-1 and TRBV20-1 among them, were found more frequent in patients than controls.

These receptors' targets are unknown. Each TCR beta cDNA library carried unique molecular identifiers. Using its own MiXCR run on the PCR reads, TCRdb lists one record per CDR3 protein. The sample shows a few hundred thousand distinct CDR3 sequences, roughly 45% of them seen only once. The sample taken for sequencing was blood. The source of these receptors is a girl aged 5 to 17 with multiple sclerosis.

In this sample, this clonotype turned up a few times. This chain connects TRBV6-5 to TRBJ2-1; 7 bases map to TRBD2. The V gene end was trimmed by 1 base and the J gene end by 5 bases; junction bases not matched to a gene: 8. Germline CDR1 MNHEY, CDR2 SVGAGI. The length of the CDR3 is 16 residues. In DNA form, the CDR3 reads TGTGCCAGCAGTTACTGGGGGGGAGGGCCCCACAATGAGCAGTTCTTC. It translates to CASSYWGGGPHNEQFF.

This clonotype has a handful of counts. This chain uses TRBV4-1 with TRBJ2-3; 8 bases align to TRBD2. The CDR3 covers 16 residues. Germline CDR1 and CDR2: MGHRA and YSYEKL. The trim removed 2 bases at V and 2 bases at J, leaving 6 bases unmatched. CDR3 coding DNA: TGCGCCAGCAGCCAACAAAGCGGGGGTGTCACAGATACGCAGTATTTT. Protein product: CASSQQSGGVTDTQYF.

The V and J genes are TRBV11-2 and TRBJ2-1; TRBD2 matches at 7 bases. Per the germline V gene, CDR1 is SGHAT and CDR2 is FQNNGV. CDR3 length: 17 amino acids. V lost 5 bases to trimming and J lost 6 bases; unmatched junction nucleotides: 16. As DNA, the CDR3 is TGTGCCAGCAGCCACCCCCCCAGGGCGGGAGTCCTCAATGAGCAGTTCTTC. Amino acid sequence: CASSHPPRAGVLNEQFF.

This sequence joins TRBV7-2 and TRBJ2-1; 8 bases line up with TRBD2. Per germline, CDR1 SGHTA and CDR2 FQGNSA. Germline trimming cut 6 bases from V and 5 bases from J; bases unmatched to any gene: 18. This CDR3 is 18 amino acids long. The CDR3 DNA is TGTGCCAGCAGACTGGGCCGGGCAGCGGGAGTGATCAACAATGAGCAGTTCTTC. Translation gives CASRLGRAAGVINNEQFF. The complete variable domain, with remaining parts taken from reference TRBV7-2 and TRBJ2-1, reads GAGVSQSPSNKVTEKGKDVELRCDPISGHTALYWYRQSLGQGLEFLIYFQGNSAPDKSGLPSDRFSAERTGGSVSTLTIQRTQQEDSAVYLCASRLGRAAGVINNEQFFGPGTRLTVL.

This clonotype was seen just once. This chain uses TRBV11-2 with TRBJ2-1; 11 bases are a match to TRBD2. V lost 1 base to trimming and J lost 9 bases; unmatched junction nucleotides: 5. CDR3 length: 15 residues. Germline values: CDR1 SGHAT, CDR2 FQNNGV. The CDR3 loop reads CASSLGSGRVSEQFF. The DNA for the CDR3 is TGTGCCAGCAGCTTAGGTAGCGGGAGGGTCAGTGAGCAGTTCTTC. Looking up the rest from reference TRBV11-2 and TRBJ2-1 gives the full variable domain: EAGVAQSPRYKIIEKRQSVAFWCNPISGHATLYWYQQILGQGPKLLIQFQNNGVVDDSQLPKDRFSAERLKGVDSTLKIQPAKLEDSAVYLCASSLGSGRVSEQFFGPGTRLTVL.

This clonotype was observed many times. V and J are TRBV20-1 and TRBJ2-5; D ambiguous. Germline V lookup: CDR1 DFQATT, CDR2 SNEGSKA (reference sequence). V lost 0 bases, J lost 1 base, and 9 bases lay in between. This CDR3 is 14 amino acids long. The CDR3, as DNA: TGCAGTGCTAGAGATTTAAACAGCCAAGAGACCCAGTACTTC. Amino acids: CSARDLNSQETQYF.

This clonotype was seen a handful of times. The chain uses TRBV4-3 and TRBJ2-1; D possibly uses TRBD1 or TRBD2 (6 bases each). V gave up 0 bases and J gave up 6 bases, with 18 bases separating them. Per the germline V gene, CDR1 is LGHNA and CDR2 is YSLEER. CDR3 size: 17 residues. CDR3 sequence reads: CASSQEEGDSYLNEQFF. CDR3 DNA sequence: TGCGCCAGCAGCCAAGAGGAGGGGGACTCCTACCTCAATGAGCAGTTCTTC.

The chain has TRBV29-1 and TRBJ2-1, with 14 bases lining up with TRBD2. There are 14 residues in the CDR3. V was pared by 5 bases and J by 5 bases, with 2 bases of the junction left unmatched. Germline V lookup: CDR1 SQVTM, CDR2 ANQGSEA. The CDR3 DNA sequence: TGCAGCGTTAGGGGACTAGCGGGGGACAATGAGCAGTTCTTC. It codes for CSVRGLAGDNEQFF.

V is TRBV12-3 or TRBV12-4 and J is TRBJ1-5; D is unresolved. V was pared by 5 bases and J by 0 bases, with 11 bases between. The CDR3 covers 15 residues. This CDR3 is CASSPRRDSNQPQHF. For the CDR3, the DNA is TGTGCCAGCAGTCCAAGACGGGATAGCAATCAGCCCCAGCATTTT.

The V call is TRBV29-1, the J call TRBJ2-5; TRBD1 agrees at 8 bases. This CDR3 has 13 amino acids. CDR1 is SQVTM and CDR2 is ANQGSEA in the germline V gene. Trimming removed 2 bases from V and 3 bases from J; junction bases left unmatched: 2. The CDR3 nucleotides read TGCAGCGTTGAAACAGGGGGTAAAGAGACCCAGTACTTC. Translated: CSVETGGKETQYF. The full variable domain, in which reference TRBV29-1 and TRBJ2-5 provide the parts outside the CDR3, is SAVISQKPSRDICQRGTSLTIQCQVDSQVTMMFWYRQQPGQSLTLIATANQGSEATYESGFVIDKFPISRPNLTFSTLTVSNMSPEDSSIYLCSVETGGKETQYFGPGTRLLVL.

This clonotype came up many times. The chain employs TRBV29-1 and TRBJ2-1, with TRBD2 as a possible D gene (5 bases). In germline, CDR1 is SQVTM, CDR2 ANQGSEA. The germline V and J ends were trimmed by 8 bases and 3 bases, with 8 bases remaining between them. This CDR3 comprises 11 residues. CDR3 in amino acids: CSSEGYNEQFF. DNA of the CDR3: TGCAGCTCAGAGGGCTACAATGAGCAGTTCTTC.

In the case of this clonotype: An end of the junction differs from the germline gene, which may be a read error. The CDR3 reads CGAPGDHSYEQYF. CDR3 DNA sequence: TGCGGTGCTCCGGGGGACCACTCCTACGAGCAGTACTTC. V gene TRBV20-1 combines with J gene TRBJ2-5; D perhaps matches TRBD2 (6 bases). The assigned J gene may be wrong: the sequence end matches TRBJ2-7 better. Germline CDR1 DFQATT, CDR2 SNEGSKA (reference sequence). This CDR3 has 13 residues.

This clonotype was observed a few times. The chain uses TRBV3-1 and TRBJ2-3; a possible D gene is TRBD1 (6 bases). Per germline, CDR1 LGHDT and CDR2 YNNKEL (reference sequence). V was cut by 10 bases and J by 5 bases, with 16 bases left in between. The CDR3 is 13 amino acids. CDR3 sequence reads: CATRAQGEDTQYF. For the CDR3, the DNA is TGTGCCACTAGGGCACAGGGAGAAGATACGCAGTATTTT.

The chain uses TRBV20-1 and TRBJ2-1; TRBD2 matches 16 bases. CDR1 and CDR2 from the germline V gene are DFQATT and SNEGSKA (reference sequence). The ends lost 5 bases at V and 7 bases at J; junction bases unmatched: 8. The CDR3 extends over 16 amino acids. The CDR3, as DNA: TGCAGTGCTCCGGGACTAGCGGGAGGGTTTCGGAATGAGCAGTTCTTC. This translates into CSAPGLAGGFRNEQFF.

There are a few counts of this clonotype. The J gene is TRBJ2-3, the V gene TRBV5-6; D gene ambiguous. Germline loops: CDR1 SGHDT, CDR2 YYEEEE. V lost 1 base and J lost 2, with 11 bases in between. The CDR3 sequence is 15 residues long. CDR3 region: CASSLSHETTDTQYF. CDR3 nucleotides: TGTGCCAGCAGCTTGAGCCACGAGACCACAGATACGCAGTATTTT.

This clonotype was seen a single time. The chain carries TRBV27 and TRBJ2-7; D remains ambiguous. V shed 7 bases and J shed 2 bases, with 21 bases lying between them. This CDR3 contains 16 residues. Per the germline V gene, CDR1 is MNHEY and CDR2 is SMNVEV (reference sequence). CDR3: CASTTGSLRPTYEQYF. CDR3 sequence (DNA): TGTGCCAGCACCACGGGTTCCCTAAGACCCACCTACGAGCAGTACTTC.

The CDR3 is CASSYKENTEAFF. The CDR3 bases are TGTGCCAGCAGTTATAAGGAGAACACTGAAGCTTTCTTT. This rearrangement joins TRBV6-5 to TRBJ1-1; D is unresolved. Trimming cost V 3 bases and J 1 base, with 6 bases left between them. The germline CDR1 and CDR2 sequences are MNHEY and SVGAGI. The CDR3 consists of 13 residues.

This clonotype was recorded a few times. This chain links TRBV6-2 or TRBV6-3 with TRBJ2-3; TRBD2 agrees at 7 bases. Germline values: CDR1 MNHEY, CDR2 SVGEGT. This CDR3 spans 15 amino acids. The junction had 7 bases not matched to a gene; V was cut back by 2 bases and J by 5 bases. The CDR3 DNA reads as TGTGCCAGCAGTTACGGCGCGGGAGTAGTAGATACGCAGTATTTT. Its translation is CASSYGAGVVDTQYF.

This clonotype was picked up one time. The rearrangement uses TRBV28 and TRBJ1-2; TRBD1 might be the D (5 bases). The CDR3 consists of 15 residues. Trimming took off 5 bases at V and 4 bases at J, with 17 bases between the two ends. Germline CDR1 MDHEN, CDR2 SYDVKM. This chain's CDR3 is CASSPGTERGYGYTF. The CDR3 bases are TGTGCCAGCAGTCCCGGGACGGAGAGGGGCTATGGCTACACCTTC.

This rearrangement joins TRBV3-1 to TRBJ2-5, with TRBD1 identical over 8 bases. Trimming cost V 0 bases and J 4 bases; bases outside gene matches: 4. This CDR3 region has 15 residues. Germline assignment: CDR1 LGHDT and CDR2 YNNKEL (reference sequence). The chain's CDR3 is CASSQDAGGGETQYF. As DNA, the CDR3 is TGTGCCAGCAGCCAAGATGCAGGGGGCGGAGAGACCCAGTACTTC.

This chain's CDR3 is CATSRDGYNEKLFF. The CDR3 bases are TGTGCCACCAGCAGAGATGGGTATAATGAAAAACTGTTTTTT. This sequence joins TRBV15 and TRBJ1-4, with unresolved D. The V end lost 0 bases, the J end lost 4 bases, and 6 bases lay between the germline ends. CDR1 and CDR2 from the germline V gene are LNHNV and YYDKDF (reference sequence). The CDR3 sequence is 14 residues long.

This chain joins TRBV12-3 or TRBV12-4 and TRBJ2-7; 8 bases map to TRBD2. V shed 4 bases, J shed 0 bases, and the junction held 5 bases outside the gene matches. The CDR3 runs to 15 residues. The chain's CDR3 is CASSSTSANSYEQYF. In nucleotides, the CDR3 is TGTGCCAGCAGTTCGACTAGCGCGAACTCCTACGAGCAGTACTTC.

The gene calls are TRBV5-1 and TRBJ2-7, with TRBD1 identical over 7 bases. Trimming took 5 bases from V and 3 from J; bases not matched to a gene: 8. The CDR3 spans 14 residues. CDR1 SGHRS and CDR2 YFSETQ come from the germline V gene. This CDR3 is CASRGTENYYEQYF. The CDR3 coding sequence is TGCGCCAGCAGGGGGACAGAAAATTACTACGAGCAGTACTTC.

The genes are TRBV5-1 and TRBJ2-7; D may match TRBD1 or TRBD2 (6 bases each). Per the germline V gene, CDR1 is SGHRS and CDR2 is YFSETQ. The CDR3 totals 15 residues. Trimming removed 0 bases from V and 4 bases from J, with 14 bases in between. DNA for the CDR3: TGCGCCAGCAGCTTGGCGACAGGTGCGGGGTACGAGCAGTACTTC. It encodes CASSLATGAGYEQYF.

This rearrangement joins TRBV7-2 to TRBJ2-7, with 7 bases that match TRBD2. The CDR3 extends over 14 amino acids. The germline V gene has CDR1 SGHTA and CDR2 FQGNSA. V lost 5 bases and J lost 1; bases outside the gene matches: 5. CDR3 in amino acids: CASSPPLASYEQYF. The CDR3 nucleotides read TGTGCCAGCAGCCCCCCACTAGCGTCCTACGAGCAGTACTTC.

This clonotype was detected once. Given the absence of the conserved phenylalanine or tryptophan at the CDR3 end, a read error is likely. The chain joins TRBV29-1 to TRBJ2-3; D gene ambiguous. The germline CDR1 and CDR2 sequences are SQVTM and ANQGSEA. Trimming removed 4 bases from V and 6 bases from J, with 14 bases in between. The length of the CDR3 is 13 residues. The CDR3 sequence: CSVGLRPGDTQYC. As DNA, the CDR3 is TGCAGCGTTGGGCTCCGGCCAGGCGATACGCAGTATTGT.

The chain has TRBV6-5 and TRBJ1-5; D is unresolved. Germline V lookup: CDR1 MNHEY, CDR2 SVGAGI. The ends were cut back, 6 bases at V and 1 base at J, with 10 bases in the middle. This CDR3 has 14 amino acids. The CDR3 is CASRRGWSNQPQHF. The CDR3 nucleotides are TGTGCCAGCAGACGGGGATGGAGCAATCAGCCCCAGCATTTT.